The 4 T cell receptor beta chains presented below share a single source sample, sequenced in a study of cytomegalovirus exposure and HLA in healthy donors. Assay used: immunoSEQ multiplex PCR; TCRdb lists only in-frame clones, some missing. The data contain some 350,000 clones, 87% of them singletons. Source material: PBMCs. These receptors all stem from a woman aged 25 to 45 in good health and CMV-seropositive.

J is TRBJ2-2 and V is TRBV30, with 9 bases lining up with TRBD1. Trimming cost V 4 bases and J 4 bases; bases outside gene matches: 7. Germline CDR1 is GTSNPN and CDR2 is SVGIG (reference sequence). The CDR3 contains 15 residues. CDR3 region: CAWNLGQGSTGELFF. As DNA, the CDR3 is TGTGCCTGGAACCTTGGACAGGGGAGCACCGGGGAGCTGTTTTTT. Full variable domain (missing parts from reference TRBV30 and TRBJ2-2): SQTIHQWPATLVQPVGSPLSLECTVEGTSNPNLYWYRQAAGRGLQLLFYSVGIGQISSEVPQNLSASRPQDRQFILSSKKLLLSDSGFYLCAWNLGQGSTGELFFGEGSRLTVL.

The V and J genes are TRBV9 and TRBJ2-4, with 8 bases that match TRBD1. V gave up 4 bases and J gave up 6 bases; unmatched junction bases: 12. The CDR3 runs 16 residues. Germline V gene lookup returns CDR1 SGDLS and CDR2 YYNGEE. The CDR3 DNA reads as TGTGCCAGCAGCCCCCGCTCGACAGGGGTGGGAAACATTCAGTACTTC. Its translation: CASSPRSTGVGNIQYF.

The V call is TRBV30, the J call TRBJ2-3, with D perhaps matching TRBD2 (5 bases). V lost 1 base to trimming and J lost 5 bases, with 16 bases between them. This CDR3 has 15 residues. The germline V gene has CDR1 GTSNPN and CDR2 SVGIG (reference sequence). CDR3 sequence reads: CAWSARGLDRDTQYF. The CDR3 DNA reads TGTGCCTGGAGTGCTCGCGGGTTAGATAGAGATACGCAGTATTTT.

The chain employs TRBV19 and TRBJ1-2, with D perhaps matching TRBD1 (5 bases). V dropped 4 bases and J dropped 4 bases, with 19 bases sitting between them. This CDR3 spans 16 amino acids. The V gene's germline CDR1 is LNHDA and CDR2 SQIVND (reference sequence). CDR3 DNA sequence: TGTGCCAGTAGTAACCGGGACTTCACCACCACCTATGGCTACACCTTC. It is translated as CASSNRDFTTTYGYTF.